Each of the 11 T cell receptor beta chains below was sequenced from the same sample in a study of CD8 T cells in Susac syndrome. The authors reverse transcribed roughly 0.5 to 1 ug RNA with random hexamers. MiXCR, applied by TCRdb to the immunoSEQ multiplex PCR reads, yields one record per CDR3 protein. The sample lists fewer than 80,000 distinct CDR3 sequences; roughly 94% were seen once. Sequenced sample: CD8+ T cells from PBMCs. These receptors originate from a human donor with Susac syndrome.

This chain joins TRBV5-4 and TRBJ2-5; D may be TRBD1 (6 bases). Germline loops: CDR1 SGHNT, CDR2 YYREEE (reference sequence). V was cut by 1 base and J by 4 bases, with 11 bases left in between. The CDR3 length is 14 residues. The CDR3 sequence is CASSLTRGRETQYF. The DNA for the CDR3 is TGTGCCAGCAGCTTGACGAGGGGGAGAGAGACCCAGTACTTC.

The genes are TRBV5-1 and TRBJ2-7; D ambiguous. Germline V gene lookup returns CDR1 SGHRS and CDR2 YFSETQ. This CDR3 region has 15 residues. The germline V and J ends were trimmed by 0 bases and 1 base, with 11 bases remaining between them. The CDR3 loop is CASSLAKGASYEQYF. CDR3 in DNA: TGCGCCAGCAGCTTGGCCAAAGGAGCATCCTACGAGCAGTACTTC.

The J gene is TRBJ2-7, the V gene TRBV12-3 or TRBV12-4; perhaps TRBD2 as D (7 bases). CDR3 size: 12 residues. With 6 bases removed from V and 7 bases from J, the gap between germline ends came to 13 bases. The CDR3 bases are TGTGCCAGCAGATTGGGGGGGCGAGAGCAGTACTTC. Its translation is CASRLGGREQYF.

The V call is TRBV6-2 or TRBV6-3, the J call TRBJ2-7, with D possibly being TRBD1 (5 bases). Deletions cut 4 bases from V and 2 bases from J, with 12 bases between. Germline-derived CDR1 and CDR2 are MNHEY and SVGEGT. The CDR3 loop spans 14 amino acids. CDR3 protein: CASSSRGNAYEQYF. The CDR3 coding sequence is TGTGCCAGCAGTTCTAGGGGAAATGCCTACGAGCAGTACTTC.

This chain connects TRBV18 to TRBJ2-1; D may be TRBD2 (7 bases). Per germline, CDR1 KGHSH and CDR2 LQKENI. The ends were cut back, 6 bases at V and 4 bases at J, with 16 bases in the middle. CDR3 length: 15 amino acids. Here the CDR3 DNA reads TGTGCCAGCTCCCCGGGGGGCCTCGGATACAATGAGCAGTTCTTC. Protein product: CASSPGGLGYNEQFF. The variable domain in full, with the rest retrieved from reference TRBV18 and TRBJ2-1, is NAGVMQNPRHLVRRRGQEARLRCSPMKGHSHVYWYRQLPEEGLKFMVYLQKENIIDESGMPKERFSAEFPKEGPSILRIQQVVRGDSAAYFCASSPGGLGYNEQFFGPGTRLTVL.

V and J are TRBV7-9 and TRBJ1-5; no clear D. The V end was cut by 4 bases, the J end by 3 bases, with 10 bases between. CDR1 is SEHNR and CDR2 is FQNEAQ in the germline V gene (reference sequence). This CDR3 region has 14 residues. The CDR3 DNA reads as TGTGCCAGCAGCTCAGGAGGGCTCAATCAGCCCCAGCATTTT. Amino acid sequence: CASSSGGLNQPQHF.

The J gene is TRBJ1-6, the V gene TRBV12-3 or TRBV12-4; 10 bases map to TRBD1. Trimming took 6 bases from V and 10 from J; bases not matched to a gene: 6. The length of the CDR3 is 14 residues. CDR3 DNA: TGTGCCAGCAGCCCGGGACAGGGGAAATCACCCCTCCACTTT. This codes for CASSPGQGKSPLHF.

CDR3: CSFGQDSYNEQFF. CDR3 sequence (DNA): TGCAGTTTTGGACAGGACTCGTACAATGAGCAGTTCTTC. The genes are TRBV29-1 and TRBJ2-1, with 7 bases fitting TRBD1. There are 13 residues in the CDR3. Looked up from germline, CDR1 is SQVTM and CDR2 is ANQGSEA.

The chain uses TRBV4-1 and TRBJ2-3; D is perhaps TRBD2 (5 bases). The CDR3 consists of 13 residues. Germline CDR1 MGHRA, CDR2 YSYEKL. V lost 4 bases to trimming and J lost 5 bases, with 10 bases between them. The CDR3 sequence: CASSRGLLDTQYF. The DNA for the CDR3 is TGCGCCAGCAGCCGTGGACTCCTAGATACGCAGTATTTT.

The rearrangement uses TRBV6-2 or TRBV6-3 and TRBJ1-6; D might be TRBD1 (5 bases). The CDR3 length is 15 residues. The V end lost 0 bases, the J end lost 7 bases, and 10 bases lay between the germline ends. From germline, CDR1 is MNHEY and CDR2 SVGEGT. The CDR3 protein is CASSYSTGDNSPLHF. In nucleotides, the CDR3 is TGTGCCAGCAGTTACTCGACGGGGGACAATTCACCCCTCCACTTT.

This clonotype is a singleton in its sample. The CDR3 is CSASPKPNTGELFF. The CDR3 DNA follows: TGCAGTGCTAGTCCCAAACCGAACACCGGGGAGCTGTTTTTT. The genes are TRBV20-1 and TRBJ2-2; the D is unclear. V gave up 3 bases and J gave up 0 bases, with 8 bases separating them. Germline CDR1 and CDR2: DFQATT and SNEGSKA (reference sequence). The CDR3 length is 14 residues.